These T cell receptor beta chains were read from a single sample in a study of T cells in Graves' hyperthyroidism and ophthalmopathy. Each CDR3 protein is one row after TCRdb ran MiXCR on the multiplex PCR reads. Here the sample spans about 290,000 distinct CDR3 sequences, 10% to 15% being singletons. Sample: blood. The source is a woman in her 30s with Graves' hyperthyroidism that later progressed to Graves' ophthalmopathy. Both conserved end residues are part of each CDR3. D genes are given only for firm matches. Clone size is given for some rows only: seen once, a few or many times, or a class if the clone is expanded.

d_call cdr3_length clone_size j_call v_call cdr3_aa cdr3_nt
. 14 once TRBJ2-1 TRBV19 CASSSPGRYNEQFF TGTGCCAGTAGTTCACCGGGACGGTACAATGAGCAGTTCTTC
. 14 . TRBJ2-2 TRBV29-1 CSASAAIETGELFF TGCAGCGCGTCGGCCGCCATTGAAACCGGGGAGCTGTTTTTT
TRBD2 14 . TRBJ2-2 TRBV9 CASSVGVAGGRLFF TGTGCCAGCAGCGTAGGAGTAGCGGGAGGGAGGCTGTTTTTT
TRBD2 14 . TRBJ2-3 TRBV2 CASAGLAVRDTQYF TGTGCCAGCGCGGGACTAGCGGTTCGGGATACGCAGTATTTT
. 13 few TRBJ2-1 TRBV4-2 CASSQEKHNEQFF TGTGCCAGCAGCCAAGAGAAGCACAATGAGCAGTTCTTC
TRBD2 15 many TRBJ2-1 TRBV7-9 CASSLETSGRNEQFF TGTGCCAGCAGCTTAGAGACTAGCGGGAGGAATGAGCAGTTCTTC
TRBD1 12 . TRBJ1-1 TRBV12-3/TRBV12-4 CASSSRTGGTFF TGTGCCAGCAGTTCGAGGACAGGGGGAACTTTCTTT
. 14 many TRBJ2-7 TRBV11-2 CASTPAGWNYEQYF TGTGCCAGCACCCCGGCGGGATGGAACTACGAGCAGTACTTC
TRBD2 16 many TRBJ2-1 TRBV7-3 CASSRTLAGGLNEQFF TGTGCCAGCAGCCGAACCCTAGCGGGAGGGCTCAATGAGCAGTTCTTC
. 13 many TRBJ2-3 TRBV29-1 CSVEGGRTDTQYF TGCAGCGTTGAAGGGGGCCGCACAGATACGCAGTATTTT
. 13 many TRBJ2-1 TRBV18 CASSPQQANEQFF TGTGCCAGCTCACCCCAACAAGCAAATGAGCAGTTCTTC
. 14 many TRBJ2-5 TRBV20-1 CSARDGGIGETQYF TGCAGTGCTAGAGATGGTGGGATTGGAGAGACCCAGTACTTC
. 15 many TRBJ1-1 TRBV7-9 CASSWWGAQDTEAFF TGTGCCAGCAGCTGGTGGGGGGCGCAGGACACTGAAGCTTTCTTT
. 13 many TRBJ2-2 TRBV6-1 CASSASNTGELFF TGTGCCAGCAGTGCTTCGAACACCGGGGAGCTGTTTTTT
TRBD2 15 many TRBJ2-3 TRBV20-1 CSARPSGGSTDTQYF TGCAGTGCTAGACCTAGCGGTGGGAGCACAGATACGCAGTATTTT
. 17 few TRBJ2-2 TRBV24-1 CATSDPGTGTLGGELFF TGTGCCACCAGTGATCCCGGGACGGGGACGCTGGGCGGGGAGCTGTTTTTT